A single sample is the source of the 14 T cell receptor beta chains below, sequenced in a study of CD8+CD57+ T cells in acquired aplastic anemia. An expansion of CD8+CD57+ cells by flow cytometry had been shown in patients chosen for sequencing. The TCR beta profiling, which covered VDJ combination and CDR3 sequence, was carried out using genomic DNA as the template. TCRdb independently ran MiXCR on the reads; one entry per CDR3 protein. Of some 200,000 distinct CDR3 sequences in the sample, under 50% were seen once. Sequences were obtained from sorted CD4+, CD8+, or CD8+CD57+ T cells (not recorded which) from PBMCs. The source of these receptors is a human donor with aplastic anemia.

V and J are TRBV3-1 and TRBJ2-3; 8 bases match TRBD2. Looked up from germline, CDR1 is LGHDT and CDR2 is YNNKEL (reference sequence). Unmatched junction bases numbered 8, after V lost 4 bases and J lost 2 bases. The CDR3 is 16 amino acids. CDR3 DNA: TGTGCCAGCAGCCTGCGTGGCGGGGGGAACACAGATACGCAGTATTTT. Residues: CASSLRGGGNTDTQYF.

This chain uses TRBV7-8 with TRBJ2-7, with D possibly matching TRBD1 (5 bases). V gave up 7 bases and J gave up 0 bases, with 13 bases separating them. The CDR3 sequence is 14 residues long. CDR1 SGHVS and CDR2 FQNEAQ come from the germline V gene. CDR3 sequence reads: CASTGPTVSYEQYF. The CDR3 nucleotides read TGTGCCAGCACCGGACCGACAGTCTCCTACGAGCAGTACTTC.

The rearrangement uses TRBV7-9 and TRBJ2-5; 12 positions agree with TRBD2. CDR1 SEHNR and CDR2 FQNEAQ come from the germline V gene (reference sequence). This CDR3 comprises 17 residues. V trimming: 1 base; J trimming: 4 bases; junction bases outside the gene matches: 7. CDR3 in DNA: TGTGCCAGCAGCTTAGTTAGGGCTAGCGGGGGGGCAGAGACCCAGTACTTC. Its translation: CASSLVRASGGAETQYF.

In its sample, this clonotype was seen many times. V gene TRBV5-6 combines with J gene TRBJ2-7; unclear D gene. V was pared by 0 bases and J by 0 bases, with 13 bases between. The germline CDR1 and CDR2 sequences are SGHDT and YYEEEE. The CDR3 runs 16 residues. The CDR3 region is CASSLDSLRSSYEQYF. Here the CDR3 DNA reads TGTGCCAGCAGCTTGGACAGTCTGAGGAGCTCCTACGAGCAGTACTTC.

The gene calls are TRBV2 and TRBJ2-3; 9 bases match TRBD2. CDR1 and CDR2 (germline): SNHLY, FYNNEI. Trimming removed 3 bases from V and 12 bases from J; junction bases left unmatched: 10. The CDR3 runs 14 residues. DNA for the CDR3: TGTGCCAGCAGTGAGTTGGCCAGCGGGGGGACACAGTATTTT. This codes for CASSELASGGTQYF.

This clonotype was seen ten or more times. This chain uses TRBV2 with TRBJ2-7; weak D call: TRBD1 (6 bases). Trimming took 6 bases from V and 0 from J, leaving 12 bases between them. This CDR3 spans 14 amino acids. From germline, CDR1 is SNHLY and CDR2 FYNNEI. CDR3 protein: CASSPRQVSYEQYF. DNA of the CDR3: TGTGCCAGCAGCCCCCGACAGGTCTCCTACGAGCAGTACTTC.

J is TRBJ2-5 and V is TRBV10-2; tentatively, D is TRBD1 or TRBD2 (5 bases each). The CDR3 runs 13 residues. The germline V gene encodes CDR1 WSHSY and CDR2 SAAADI. Deletions cut 10 bases from V and 6 bases from J, with 18 bases between. CDR3 DNA: TGCGCCAACCAAGGGACGGGCGAGAAGACCCAGTACTTC. Its translation: CANQGTGEKTQYF.

This clonotype was picked up many times. The chain employs TRBV3-1 and TRBJ2-7; D assignment may be TRBD1 or TRBD2 (5 bases each). Germline CDR1 reads LGHDT; CDR2 reads YNNKEL (reference sequence). The germline V and J ends were trimmed by 2 bases and 2 bases, with 10 bases remaining between them. The CDR3 sequence is 14 residues long. CDR3 nucleotide sequence: TGTGCCAGCAGCCAACGGGGCGGCACCTACGAGCAGTACTTC. It codes for CASSQRGGTYEQYF.

This chain joins TRBV7-2 and TRBJ1-4; 8 bases align to TRBD1. The J segment lost 5 bases and the V segment lost 5 bases, leaving 10 bases of the junction unmatched. Germline V gene lookup returns CDR1 SGHTA and CDR2 FQGNSA. The CDR3 covers 16 residues. The CDR3 reads CASSPLPGQDNEKLFF. CDR3 in DNA: TGTGCCAGCAGCCCGCTCCCGGGACAGGACAATGAAAAACTGTTTTTT. Drawing the rest from reference TRBV7-2 and TRBJ1-4, the complete variable domain is GAGVSQSPSNKVTEKGKDVELRCDPISGHTALYWYRQSLGQGLEFLIYFQGNSAPDKSGLPSDRFSAERTGGSVSTLTIQRTQQEDSAVYLCASSPLPGQDNEKLFFGSGTQLSVL.

The genes are TRBV12-3 or TRBV12-4 and TRBJ1-6; possible D gene TRBD1, 5 bases. The CDR3 totals 15 residues. Trimming cost V 3 bases and J 7 bases, with 13 bases left between them. CDR3 DNA sequence: TGTGCCAGCAGTTTTTCGGGGGGGGAGAATTCACCCCTCCACTTT. Translated: CASSFSGGENSPLHF.

The chain has TRBV29-1 and TRBJ1-2; 7 nucleotides agree with TRBD1. In germline, CDR1 is SQVTM, CDR2 ANQGSEA. This CDR3 spans 13 amino acids. J was trimmed by 3 bases and V by 4 bases; bases with no gene match: 5. CDR3 loop: CSVVGTVDYGYTF. In nucleotides, the CDR3 is TGCAGCGTTGTAGGGACAGTCGACTATGGCTACACCTTC.

This clonotype was counted between two and nine times. The chain carries TRBV5-1 and TRBJ1-1, with a tentative D call TRBD1 (5 bases). The V end lost 1 base, the J end lost 6 bases, and 13 bases lay between the germline ends. The germline V gene encodes CDR1 SGHRS and CDR2 YFSETQ. The CDR3 has 14 residues. CDR3 amino acids: CASSLNQGVAEAFF. CDR3 nucleotides: TGCGCCAGCAGCTTGAACCAGGGTGTTGCTGAAGCTTTCTTT.

The CDR3 spells CSVVYRDTNTEAFF. The DNA for the CDR3 is TGCAGCGTTGTGTACCGGGACACGAACACTGAAGCTTTCTTT. The genes are TRBV29-1 and TRBJ1-1; tentatively, D is TRBD1 (6 bases). V was shortened by 4 bases and J by 1 base, with 13 bases between the two germline ends. The CDR3 covers 14 residues. CDR1 SQVTM and CDR2 ANQGSEA come from the germline V gene.

This clonotype has ten or more counts. The gene calls are TRBV5-1 and TRBJ2-2; 11 bases agree with TRBD1. The CDR3 length is 16 residues. The germline V gene encodes CDR1 SGHRS and CDR2 YFSETQ. V lost 3 bases, J lost 2 bases, and 3 bases stayed unmatched. DNA for the CDR3: TGCGCCAGCAGCTCCCGGACAGGGGGCAACACCGGGGAGCTGTTTTTT. Translation: CASSSRTGGNTGELFF.